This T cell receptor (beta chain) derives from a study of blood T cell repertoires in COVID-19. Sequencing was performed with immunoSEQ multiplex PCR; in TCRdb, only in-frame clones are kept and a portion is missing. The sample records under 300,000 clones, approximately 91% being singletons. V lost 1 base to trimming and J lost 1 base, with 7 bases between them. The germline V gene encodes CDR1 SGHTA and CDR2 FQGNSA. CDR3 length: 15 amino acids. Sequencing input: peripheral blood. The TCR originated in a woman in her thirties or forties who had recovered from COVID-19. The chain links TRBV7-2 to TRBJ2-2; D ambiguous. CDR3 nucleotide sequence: TGTGCCAGCAGCTTAGGGAGTCGGAACACCGGGGAGCTGTTTTTT. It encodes CASSLGSRNTGELFF.